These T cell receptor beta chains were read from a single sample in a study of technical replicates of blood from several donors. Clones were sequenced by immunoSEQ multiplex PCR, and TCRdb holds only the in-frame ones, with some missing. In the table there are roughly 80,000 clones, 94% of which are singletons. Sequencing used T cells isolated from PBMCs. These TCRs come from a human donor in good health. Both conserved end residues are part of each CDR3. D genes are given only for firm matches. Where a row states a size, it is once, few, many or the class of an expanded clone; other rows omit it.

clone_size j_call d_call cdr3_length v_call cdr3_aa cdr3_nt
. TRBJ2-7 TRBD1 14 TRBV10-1 CASSDGTGVHEQYF TGCGCCAGCAGTGACGGGACAGGGGTTCACGAGCAGTACTTC
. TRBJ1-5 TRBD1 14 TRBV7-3 CASSPTGGNQPQHF TGTGCCAGCAGCCCGACAGGGGGAAATCAGCCCCAGCATTTT
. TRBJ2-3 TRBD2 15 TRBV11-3 CASSLLAGVADTQYF TGTGCCAGCAGCCTCCTAGCGGGAGTTGCAGATACGCAGTATTTT
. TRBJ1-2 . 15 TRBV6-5 CASSKPRTRGHGYTF TGTGCCAGCAGCAAGCCCCGAACCAGGGGCCATGGCTACACCTTC
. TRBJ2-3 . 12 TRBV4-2 CASSQRTDTQYF TGTGCCAGCAGCCAGAGAACAGATACGCAGTATTTT
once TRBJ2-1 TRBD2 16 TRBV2 CASSLMAGATYNEQFF TGTGCCAGCAGCCTCATGGCGGGAGCTACCTACAATGAGCAGTTCTTC
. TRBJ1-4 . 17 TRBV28 CASSLVNPDRSNEKLFF TGTGCCAGCAGTTTGGTGAACCCCGACAGGAGTAATGAAAAACTGTTTTTT
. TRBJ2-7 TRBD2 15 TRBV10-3 CAISDEAGGKYEQYF TGTGCCATCAGTGATGAAGCGGGAGGAAAATACGAGCAGTACTTC
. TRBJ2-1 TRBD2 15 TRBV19 CASSILSGGGNEQFF TGTGCCAGTAGTATCCTTTCGGGCGGGGGGAATGAGCAGTTCTTC
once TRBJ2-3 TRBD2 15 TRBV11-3 CASSLSGRSTDTQYF TGTGCCAGCAGCCTTAGCGGGAGGAGCACAGATACGCAGTATTTT